Shown below are 6 T cell receptor beta chains from a single sample sequenced in a study of CD8 T cells in Susac syndrome. Random hexamers primed reverse transcription of roughly 0.5 to 1 ug RNA. Each CDR3 protein is one row after TCRdb ran MiXCR on the immunoSEQ multiplex PCR reads. This sample has about 430,000 distinct CDR3 sequences, with approximately 85% found just once. Sequenced sample: CD8+ T cells from PBMCs. All receptors come from a human donor with multiple sclerosis.

The chain is built from TRBV20-1 and TRBJ2-7, with D perhaps TRBD1 or TRBD2 (5 bases each). From germline, CDR1 is DFQATT and CDR2 SNEGSKA (reference sequence). V gave up 6 bases and J gave up 3 bases, with 15 bases separating them. The CDR3 has 13 residues. The CDR3 is CSATAGTFYEQYF. DNA for the CDR3: TGCAGTGCCACGGCCGGGACCTTCTACGAGCAGTACTTC.

V usage is TRBV5-6 and J usage is TRBJ2-3, with 8 bases lining up with TRBD2. Germline V gives CDR1 SGHDT, CDR2 YYEEEE. This CDR3 comprises 18 residues. V shed 1 base, J shed 0 bases, and the junction held 10 bases outside the gene matches. CDR3 DNA sequence: TGTGCCAGCAGCTTGTTAGCGGGACCGTCCCCCAGCACAGATACGCAGTATTTT. Translated: CASSLLAGPSPSTDTQYF. Based on the CDR3 plus reference TRBV5-6 and TRBJ2-3, the full variable domain is DAGVTQSPTHLIKTRGQQVTLRCSPKSGHDTVSWYQQALGQGPQFIFQYYEEEERQRGNFPDRFSGHQFPNYSSELNVNALLLGDSALYLCASSLLAGPSPSTDTQYFGPGTRLTVL.

The chain couples TRBV11-2 to TRBJ2-3, with D possibly TRBD1 on 5 matching bases. V shed 1 base and J shed 5 bases, with 10 bases lying between them. In germline, CDR1 is SGHAT, CDR2 FQNNGV. CDR3 length: 14 amino acids. In DNA, the CDR3 is TGTGCCAGCAGCTTAGGTATAAGGGGAGATACGCAGTATTTT. Its translation: CASSLGIRGDTQYF.

This chain uses TRBV5-4 with TRBJ1-1; no clear D. The CDR3 spans 15 residues. Germline V lookup: CDR1 SGHNT, CDR2 YYREEE (reference sequence). V gave up 1 base and J gave up 3 bases, with 13 bases separating them. The CDR3 loop is CASSLRAGGDTEAFF. The CDR3 DNA reads TGTGCCAGCAGCTTGCGTGCAGGCGGAGACACTGAAGCTTTCTTT.

The chain couples TRBV15 to TRBJ1-4, with unresolved D. CDR3 length: 13 residues. V shed 3 bases and J shed 0 bases, with 2 bases lying between them. Germline CDR1 reads LNHNV; CDR2 reads YYDKDF (reference sequence). CDR3 coding DNA: TGTGCCACCAGCAGTCCAACTAATGAAAAACTGTTTTTT. It yields the protein CATSSPTNEKLFF.

The chain is built from TRBV10-3 and TRBJ2-1; 8 bases are shared with TRBD2. CDR1 and CDR2 (germline): ENHRY, SYGVKD. The ends lost 8 bases at V and 8 bases at J; junction bases unmatched: 8. The CDR3 sequence is 13 residues long. CDR3: CAIRAGDLYEQFF. The CDR3 nucleotides read TGTGCCATCCGAGCGGGAGATCTCTATGAGCAGTTCTTC.